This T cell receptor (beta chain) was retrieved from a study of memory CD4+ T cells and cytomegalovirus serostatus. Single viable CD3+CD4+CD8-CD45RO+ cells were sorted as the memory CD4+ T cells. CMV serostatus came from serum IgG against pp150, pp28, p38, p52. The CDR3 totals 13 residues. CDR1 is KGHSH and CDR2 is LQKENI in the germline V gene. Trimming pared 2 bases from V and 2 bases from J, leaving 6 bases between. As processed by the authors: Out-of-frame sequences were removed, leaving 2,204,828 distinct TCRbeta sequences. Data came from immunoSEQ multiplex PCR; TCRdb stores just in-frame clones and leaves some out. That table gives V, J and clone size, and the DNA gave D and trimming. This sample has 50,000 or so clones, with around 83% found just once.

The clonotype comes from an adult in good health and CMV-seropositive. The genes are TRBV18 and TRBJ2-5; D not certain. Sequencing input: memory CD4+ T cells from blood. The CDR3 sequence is CASSPLGQETQYF. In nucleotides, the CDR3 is TGTGCCAGCTCACCATTGGGGCAAGAGACCCAGTACTTC.